This T cell receptor beta chain was found in a study of blood T cell repertoires in COVID-19. Background on the study: Samples representing acute and convalescent COVID-19 were sourced from the United States, Italy and Spain. The analysed material was cDNA or gDNA that came from T cells, B-cell-depleted T cells, or PBMCs.

V was clipped by 3 bases and J by 0 bases; unmatched bases: 2. From germline, CDR1 is SGHRS and CDR2 YFSETQ. CDR3 length: 15 residues. In the original workflow: Reference gene primer amplification gave estimated nucleated cell counts. Sequenced by immunoSEQ multiplex PCR; TCRdb stores in-frame clones only, minus some. V, J and clone size are taken as reported in that table, and D and trimming were inferred from the DNA itself. This sample has tens of thousands of clones; about 86% occur once, and the top ten carry 1.2%. The rearrangement links TRBV5-1 to TRBJ1-4, with TRBD1 matching 7 bases. Sequenced sample: peripheral blood. The clonotype originates from a man aged 40-49 years with acute or convalescent COVID-19. This chain's CDR3 is CASSSGQPTNEKLFF. The CDR3 nucleotides are TGCGCCAGCAGCTCGGGACAGCCAACTAATGAAAAACTGTTTTTT.